Detailed here is one T cell receptor beta chain. The antigen is not known. TRB rearrangements spanning V, D and J were amplified using mixed TRB-A/B primers. TCRdb recomputed calls from the multiplex PCR reads with MiXCR, one row per CDR3 protein. Here the sample spans about 8,700 distinct CDR3 sequences, over 50% being singletons. This entry is derived from a study of T cell repertoires in aging, cancer and after chemotherapy. Trimming removed 2 bases from V and 4 bases from J, with 11 bases in between. This CDR3 contains 14 residues. Germline V lookup: CDR1 MNHEY, CDR2 SMNVEV (reference sequence). Study observations and caveats: Untreated cancer patients had significantly lower blood TCR diversity than age-matched healthy donors.

Amplification of TCR beta used genomic DNA extracted from peripheral blood. The chain recombines TRBV27 with TRBJ1-2, with D perhaps TRBD1 (6 bases). The TCR originated in a human donor in good health. Sequenced input: blood. The CDR3 loop reads CASSLDRTIYGYTF. CDR3 bases: TGTGCCAGCAGTTTAGACAGGACGATCTATGGCTACACCTTC.